This T cell receptor beta chain was obtained from a study of cytomegalovirus exposure and HLA in healthy donors. The study, taken as a whole, reports: In a later analysis, V- and J-gene trimming of beta chains associated with a DCLRE1C missense variant, replicated independently.

A multiplex PCR was run with 60 Vbeta primers and 13 Jbeta primers. Assay: immunoSEQ multiplex PCR; the TCRdb copy retains only in-frame clones and omits some. The data hold about 250,000 clones, with 80% observed a single time. A note on this clone: Its antigen is not known.

V dropped 4 bases and J dropped 7 bases, with 11 bases sitting between them. Germline-derived CDR1 and CDR2 are SGHRS and YFSETQ. CDR3 length equals 13 residues. This chain joins TRBV5-1 and TRBJ2-2; D is possibly TRBD1 (5 bases). The clonotype comes from a girl aged 2 to 10 in good health and CMV-seronegative. The sample was PBMCs. The CDR3 sequence: CASSLRVGGELFF. As DNA, the CDR3 is TGCGCCAGCAGCCTCAGGGTAGGCGGGGAGCTGTTTTTT.